Below are 32 T cell receptor beta chains sequenced from a single sample in a study of T cells in Graves' hyperthyroidism and ophthalmopathy. Amplified TCR beta CDR3 regions came from RNA transcripts. HTBI primers drove first-round RT-PCR of the TCR CDR3. Via MiXCR, TCRdb re-called the multiplex PCR reads, giving one row per CDR3 protein. The sample includes about 400,000 distinct CDR3 sequences, 15% to 19% of them seen just once. The sequenced sample consisted of blood. Receptor source: a woman under 30 with Graves' hyperthyroidism.

This clonotype has a count of ten or more. This rearrangement joins TRBV9 to TRBJ2-5; D gene uncertain. The length of the CDR3 is 15 residues. Germline CDR1 SGDLS, CDR2 YYNGEE. The ends were cut back, 1 base at V and 0 bases at J, with 10 bases in the middle. The CDR3 loop is CASSVSPRYQETQYF. In nucleotides, the CDR3 is TGTGCCAGCAGCGTATCCCCCCGGTACCAAGAGACCCAGTACTTC.

V usage is TRBV6-4 and J usage is TRBJ1-6, with a weak D call TRBD1 (5 bases). The germline V gene encodes CDR1 MRHNA and CDR2 SNTAGT. The CDR3 length is 15 residues. V lost 7 bases and J lost 10, with 20 bases in between. The CDR3 sequence: CASKARQGRGSPLHF. DNA of the CDR3: TGTGCCAGCAAGGCCCGGCAGGGAAGGGGATCACCCCTCCACTTT.

This clonotype was seen at least ten times. The rearrangement uses TRBV7-9 and TRBJ2-7; TRBD2 is a possible D gene (6 bases). The length of the CDR3 is 14 residues. The V gene's germline CDR1 is SEHNR and CDR2 FQNEAQ (reference sequence). Trimming removed 5 bases at V and 6 bases at J, with 17 bases between. The CDR3 spells CASSLGSWEAEQYF. As DNA, the CDR3 is TGTGCCAGCAGCCTAGGGTCGTGGGAGGCCGAGCAGTACTTC. The whole variable domain, remainder taken from reference TRBV7-9 and TRBJ2-7, is DTGVSQNPRHKITKRGQNVTFRCDPISEHNRLYWYRQTLGQGPEFLTYFQNEAQLEKSRLLSDRFSAERPKGSFSTLEIQRTEQGDSAMYLCASSLGSWEAEQYFGPGTRLTVT.

This clonotype was picked up many times. The DNA of the CDR3 is TGTGCCTGGACCCTACGGGGACAGGGAGATGGCTACACCTTC. Its translation is CAWTLRGQGDGYTF. V and J are TRBV30 and TRBJ1-2; TRBD1 matches 9 bases. The CDR3 contains 14 residues. Germline V gives CDR1 GTSNPN, CDR2 SVGIG (reference sequence). V lost 4 bases and J lost 6; bases outside the gene matches: 9. Supplemented by reference TRBV30 and TRBJ1-2, the full variable domain reads SQTIHQWPATLVQPVGSPLSLECTVEGTSNPNLYWYRQAAGRGLQLLFYSVGIGQISSEVPQNLSASRPQDRQFILSSKKLLLSDSGFYLCAWTLRGQGDGYTFGSGTRLTVV.

About this clonotype itself: One junction end disagrees with the germline gene, perhaps due to a read error. V usage is TRBV6-5 and J usage is TRBJ1-5; possible D gene TRBD1, 5 bases. CDR3 size: 14 residues. Germline values: CDR1 MNHEY, CDR2 SVGAGI. This CDR3 reads CAGSYARDNQPQHF. The CDR3 DNA reads as TGTGCCGGCAGTTACGCCAGGGACAATCAGCCCCAGCATTTT.

This clonotype occurred many times. The V gene is TRBV6-6, the J gene TRBJ2-7; no clear D gene. The germline V and J ends were trimmed by 0 bases and 6 bases, with 12 bases remaining between them. Germline assignment: CDR1 MNHNY and CDR2 SVGAGI (reference sequence). The CDR3 is 14 amino acids. The CDR3 DNA reads as TGTGCCAGCAGTTACTCGAGTCAGTTCTCCGAGCAGTACTTC. This gives the protein CASSYSSQFSEQYF.

This chain uses TRBV3-1 with TRBJ2-7; 10 bases fit TRBD2. Unmatched junction bases numbered 10, after V lost 3 bases and J lost 8 bases. The germline V gene encodes CDR1 LGHDT and CDR2 YNNKEL (reference sequence). The CDR3 consists of 15 residues. CDR3 bases: TGTGCCAGCAGCCAGTCCGAGCTAGCGGGAGATAAGCAGTACTTC. Translated, it gives CASSQSELAGDKQYF.

The V gene is TRBV2, the J gene TRBJ2-7; 15 bases fit TRBD2. The CDR3 runs to 18 residues. Germline lookup yields CDR1 SNHLY and CDR2 FYNNEI. V shed 3 bases, J shed 4 bases, and the junction held 10 bases outside the gene matches. This CDR3 is CASSDIGLAGGPTYEQYF. In DNA form, the CDR3 reads TGTGCCAGCAGTGACATAGGACTAGCGGGAGGGCCGACATACGAGCAGTACTTC.

This clonotype was found a few times. The chain couples TRBV10-3 to TRBJ2-3; D is perhaps TRBD2 (5 bases). The CDR3 runs 15 residues. V gave up 0 bases and J gave up 1 base, with 8 bases separating them. The germline CDR1 and CDR2 sequences are ENHRY and SYGVKD. CDR3 in amino acids: CAISESRGRTDTQYF. The CDR3 region has the DNA TGTGCCATCAGTGAGTCGCGAGGGCGCACAGATACGCAGTATTTT.

The sample holds many counts of this clonotype. The chain couples TRBV13 to TRBJ2-1; D call uncertain. The V gene lost 5 bases and the J gene lost 10 bases, with 15 bases spanning the gap. CDR3 length: 13 residues. CDR1 PRHDT and CDR2 FYEKMQ come from the germline V gene (reference sequence). Written as DNA, the CDR3 is TGTGCCAGCAGCGAGACCCCCCTATACGAGCAGTTCTTC. This codes for CASSETPLYEQFF.

This clonotype was observed at least ten times. The gene calls are TRBV27 and TRBJ2-1; 7 bases map to TRBD2. Losses at the gene ends were 5 bases for V and 4 bases for J; bases not matched to a gene: 11. Germline loops: CDR1 MNHEY, CDR2 SMNVEV (reference sequence). This CDR3 is 16 amino acids long. As DNA, the CDR3 is TGTGCCAGCAGTCCGGGCGGGAGTAGTAGGTACAATGAGCAGTTCTTC. Its protein product is CASSPGGSSRYNEQFF.

At least ten counts were recorded for this clonotype. The V and J genes are TRBV6-1 and TRBJ2-5; 11 bases align to TRBD2. The CDR3 totals 14 residues. The V gene's germline CDR1 is MNHNS and CDR2 SASEGT. V was pared by 4 bases and J by 4 bases, with 2 bases of the junction left unmatched. CDR3 sequence reads: CASSVTSGTETQYF. CDR3 DNA sequence: TGTGCCAGCAGTGTGACTAGCGGGACAGAGACCCAGTACTTC.

This clonotype was observed a handful of times. The chain's CDR3 is CASSAGDGLYNEQFF. The CDR3 DNA is TGTGCCAGCTCAGCTGGGGACGGGCTTTACAATGAGCAGTTCTTC. V gene TRBV9 combines with J gene TRBJ2-1, with D possibly called TRBD1 or TRBD2 (5 bases each). V dropped 7 bases and J dropped 4 bases, with 18 bases sitting between them. CDR1 SGDLS and CDR2 YYNGEE come from the germline V gene. The CDR3 contains 15 residues. The variable domain in full, with the rest retrieved from reference TRBV9 and TRBJ2-1, is DSGVTQTPKHLITATGQRVTLRCSPRSGDLSVYWYQQSLDQGLQFLIQYYNGEERAKGNILERFSAQQFPDLHSELNLSSLELGDSALYFCASSAGDGLYNEQFFGPGTRLTVL.

As to this clonotype: One junction end disagrees with the germline gene, perhaps due to a read error. The V and J genes are TRBV7-3 and TRBJ2-1; no firm D call. Germline values: CDR1 SGHTA, CDR2 FQGTGA. This CDR3 has 14 amino acids. CDR3 loop: CTSSPRASYNGQFF. In DNA, the CDR3 is TGTACCAGCAGCCCACGCGCCTCCTACAATGGGCAGTTCTTC.

This clonotype was seen many times. The chain combines TRBV20-1 with TRBJ1-6, with 9 bases aligning to TRBD1. CDR3 length equals 15 residues. Per germline, CDR1 DFQATT and CDR2 SNEGSKA (reference sequence). V was pared by 2 bases and J by 9 bases, with 8 bases of the junction left unmatched. The chain's CDR3 is CSARLTGTGISPLHF. The DNA for the CDR3 is TGCAGTGCTAGACTGACCGGGACAGGGATTTCACCCCTCCACTTT.

This sequence joins TRBV7-6 and TRBJ1-5; 8 bases match TRBD1. This CDR3 spans 13 amino acids. Germline loops: CDR1 SGHVS, CDR2 FNYEAQ. V trimming: 5 bases; J trimming: 6 bases; junction bases outside the gene matches: 3. CDR3 sequence reads: CASSHGTGQPQHF. The CDR3 nucleotides read TGTGCCAGCAGCCATGGGACAGGTCAGCCCCAGCATTTT.

In this sample, this clonotype turned up many times. The V and J genes are TRBV6-2 or TRBV6-3 and TRBJ1-5; D possibly corresponds to TRBD1 (5 bases). This CDR3 is 15 amino acids long. CDR1 MNHEY and CDR2 SVGEGT come from the germline V gene. V lost 6 bases and J lost 4, with 16 bases in between. CDR3 nucleotides: TGTGCCAGCAGGACCGGACGGGGCGGAAATCAGCCCCAGCATTTT. As protein: CASRTGRGGNQPQHF.

The rearrangement links TRBV5-1 to TRBJ2-2; D possibly matches TRBD1 or TRBD2 (6 bases each). The germline gives CDR1 SGHRS, CDR2 YFSETQ. V shed 5 bases and J shed 7 bases, with 12 bases lying between them. The CDR3 covers 13 residues. In DNA, the CDR3 is TGCGCCAGCAGGTACAGGGAGGACGGGGAGCTGTTTTTT. This sequence encodes CASRYREDGELFF.

The sample holds many counts of this clonotype. The V call is TRBV2, the J call TRBJ1-4; 8 bases match TRBD1. V shed 7 bases and J 7 bases; nucleotides not matched to a gene: 14. The CDR3 runs 16 residues. Germline V gene sequence: CDR1 SNHLY, CDR2 FYNNEI. The CDR3 DNA reads as TGTGCCAGCAAATCCCAGGGGGCGCAGAACTCTGAAAAACTGTTTTTT. Translation gives CASKSQGAQNSEKLFF. The whole variable domain, filled in from reference TRBV2 and TRBJ1-4, reads EPEVTQTPSHQVTQMGQEVILRCVPISNHLYFYWYRQILGQKVEFLVSFYNNEISEKSEIFDDQFSVERPDGSNFTLKIRSTKLEDSAMYFCASKSQGAQNSEKLFFGSGTQLSVL.

This clonotype was picked up many times. CDR3 in DNA: TGCAGTGCGCCTCCAGATGGACTCGTCTATGGCTACACCTTC. Translating it yields CSAPPDGLVYGYTF. The V gene is TRBV20-1, the J gene TRBJ1-2, with unresolved D. This CDR3 region has 14 residues. Germline values: CDR1 DFQATT, CDR2 SNEGSKA (reference sequence). V shed 6 bases and J shed 4 bases, with 18 bases lying between them.

This clonotype was seen many times. V gene TRBV20-1 combines with J gene TRBJ2-3, with 7 bases that match TRBD2. Germline-derived CDR1 and CDR2 are DFQATT and SNEGSKA (reference sequence). V was clipped by 5 bases and J by 1 base; unmatched bases: 9. This CDR3 spans 15 amino acids. Here the CDR3 DNA reads TGCAGTGCTGGTAGAAGACTAGCTGGCACAGATACGCAGTATTTT. Translation: CSAGRRLAGTDTQYF.

A note on this clonotype: A much larger clone lies a single base off, so this may be a read error. The J gene is TRBJ2-7, the V gene TRBV11-3, with TRBD2 as a possible D gene (6 bases). The better agreement between TRBJ2-1 and the DNA end casts doubt on the J call. Germline V gives CDR1 SGHNT, CDR2 YENEEA. This CDR3 has 14 amino acids. Written as DNA, the CDR3 is TGTGCCAGCAGCTTAGCGGACTACTCCTACGAGCAGTTCTTC. Its protein is CASSLADYSYEQFF.

The chain carries TRBV10-3 and TRBJ2-7; 9 positions agree with TRBD1. Unmatched junction bases numbered 7, after V lost 6 bases and J lost 4 bases. Germline-derived CDR1 and CDR2 are ENHRY and SYGVKD. The CDR3 has 14 residues. The CDR3: CAISGGQGHYEQYF. In nucleotides, the CDR3 is TGTGCCATCAGCGGAGGACAGGGGCATTACGAGCAGTACTTC.

Ten or more counts support this clonotype. CDR3 DNA: TGCAGTGCTAGAGATTCGGTAGCGGATTACAATGAGCAGTTCTTC. It specifies CSARDSVADYNEQFF. The chain is built from TRBV20-1 and TRBJ2-1, with a tentative D call TRBD2 (6 bases). Germline assignment: CDR1 DFQATT and CDR2 SNEGSKA (reference sequence). V lost 0 bases and J lost 4, with 13 bases in between. CDR3 length: 15 residues.

This clonotype appeared many times. This rearrangement joins TRBV27 to TRBJ2-7, with 7 bases matching TRBD2. CDR1 is MNHEY and CDR2 is SMNVEV in the germline V gene (reference sequence). This CDR3 region has 14 residues. V gave up 5 bases and J gave up 1 base; unmatched junction bases: 5. CDR3 protein: CASSLGEGSYEQYF. In nucleotides, the CDR3 is TGTGCCAGCAGTCTCGGGGAGGGGTCCTACGAGCAGTACTTC.

This clonotype was observed at least ten times. The V and J genes are TRBV28 and TRBJ1-2, with unresolved D. Trimming removed 4 bases at V and 0 bases at J, with 12 bases between. Germline V lookup: CDR1 MDHEN, CDR2 SYDVKM. The CDR3 totals 15 residues. CDR3 in amino acids: CASSSVVEANYGYTF. DNA for the CDR3: TGTGCCAGCAGTTCAGTCGTGGAAGCTAACTATGGCTACACCTTC.

The rearrangement links TRBV20-1 to TRBJ2-7; D unclear. The CDR3 is 12 amino acids. Trimming left V 5 bases short and J 1 base short, with 9 bases between. Germline CDR1 DFQATT, CDR2 SNEGSKA (reference sequence). The CDR3 nucleotides are TGCAGTGCTTATTTCCGTTCCTACGAGCAGTACTTC. Translation gives CSAYFRSYEQYF.

This clonotype has only one observation. The chain carries TRBV7-9 and TRBJ2-3, with TRBD2 identical over 11 bases. The germline CDR1 and CDR2 sequences are SEHNR and FQNEAQ (reference sequence). V shed 5 bases and J 7 bases; nucleotides not matched to a gene: 5. This CDR3 is built from 14 residues. The CDR3 DNA reads TGTGCCAGCAGCGTTAGCGGGAGGGCCCATACGCAGTATTTT. It encodes CASSVSGRAHTQYF. Supplemented by reference TRBV7-9 and TRBJ2-3, the full variable domain reads DTGVSQNPRHKITKRGQNVTFRCDPISEHNRLYWYRQTLGQGPEFLTYFQNEAQLEKSRLLSDRFSAERPKGSFSTLEIQRTEQGDSAMYLCASSVSGRAHTQYFGPGTRLTVL.

This clonotype was observed a few times. J is TRBJ2-1 and V is TRBV27, with 10 bases matching TRBD1. The CDR3 is 14 amino acids. Germline V gene sequence: CDR1 MNHEY, CDR2 SMNVEV (reference sequence). V was clipped by 5 bases and J by 6 bases; unmatched bases: 4. CDR3: CASSPGTGVNEQFF. CDR3 nucleotide sequence: TGTGCCAGCAGTCCAGGGACAGGGGTCAATGAGCAGTTCTTC.

About this clonotype itself: This clone may be a read error of a much larger clone one base away. V is TRBV7-2 and J is TRBJ2-7, with D possibly matching TRBD1 (6 bases). Germline V CDR1 and CDR2: SGHTA, FQGNSA. V was trimmed by 2 bases and J by 6 bases, leaving 11 bases between them. The CDR3 spans 13 residues. The CDR3, as DNA: TGTGCCAGCAGCTTACCAGGGGTGGGCGAGCAGTACTTC. It specifies CASSLPGVGEQYF.

This clonotype appeared many times. V gene TRBV12-3 or TRBV12-4 combines with J gene TRBJ1-4, with 9 nucleotides matching TRBD1. The CDR3 runs to 16 residues. Losses at the gene ends were 7 bases for V and 3 bases for J; bases not matched to a gene: 9. The CDR3 sequence is CASTPGQGVANEKLFF. Written as DNA, the CDR3 is TGTGCCAGCACTCCGGGACAGGGTGTAGCTAATGAAAAACTGTTTTTT.

This clonotype was counted many times. The CDR3 reads CASSLDRRGVTEAFF. The CDR3 DNA reads as TGTGCCAGCAGTTTGGACAGGCGAGGGGTCACTGAAGCTTTCTTT. V usage is TRBV27 and J usage is TRBJ1-1, with TRBD1 matching over 7 bases. The J segment lost 4 bases and the V segment lost 3 bases, leaving 8 bases of the junction unmatched. Germline CDR1 and CDR2: MNHEY and SMNVEV (reference sequence). The CDR3 contains 15 residues.